This passage covers 15 T cell receptor beta chains from one sample sequenced in a study of naive and memory T cell subsets. Study-level findings and limits: A few larger clonotypes appeared in naive repertoires, especially CD8, possibly memory cells re-expressing CD45RA.

Antigens of these TCRs are unknown. An equimolar mix of two oligonucleotides served as the beta constant-region primer for TRBC1 and TRBC2. Four rounds of PCR amplified the ligated cDNA using nested alpha and beta constant-region primers plus SP2. Via MiXCR, TCRdb re-called the UMI-ligation and nested PCR reads, giving one row per CDR3 protein. Seen here are 150,000 or so distinct CDR3 sequences, under 25% observed once, and the top ten hold around 0.11%. The specimen sequenced was naive CD4+ T cells from blood. The receptors come from a human donor in good health.

The chain couples TRBV29-1 to TRBJ2-3; D gene unclear. Trimming took off 2 bases at V and 6 bases at J, with 6 bases between the two ends. CDR3 length: 11 amino acids. Looked up from germline, CDR1 is SQVTM and CDR2 is ANQGSEA. The CDR3 DNA follows: TGCAGCGTTGAATTGGTGGATACGCAGTATTTT. It encodes CSVELVDTQYF.

This clonotype was picked up many times. The rearrangement uses TRBV3-1 and TRBJ2-5; 9 bases are a match to TRBD2. CDR3 length: 16 residues. V was pared by 1 base and J by 2 bases, with 5 bases of the junction left unmatched. Looked up from germline, CDR1 is LGHDT and CDR2 is YNNKEL (reference sequence). Here the CDR3 reads CASSQVPTSGQETQYF. The CDR3 bases are TGTGCCAGCAGCCAAGTTCCGACTAGCGGACAAGAGACCCAGTACTTC.

This clonotype was found once. V gene TRBV12-3 or TRBV12-4 combines with J gene TRBJ1-1, with 10 bases that match TRBD1. The trim removed 5 bases at V and 3 bases at J, leaving 9 bases unmatched. The CDR3 has 16 residues. The CDR3, as DNA: TGTGCCAGCAGTACCGGGACAGGGGTTATCGACACTGAAGCTTTCTTT. This encodes CASSTGTGVIDTEAFF.

A few counts support this clonotype. The chain has TRBV20-1 and TRBJ2-7, with 7 bases identical to TRBD1. CDR1 and CDR2 (germline): DFQATT, SNEGSKA (reference sequence). Trimming cost V 3 bases and J 2 bases; bases outside gene matches: 4. The CDR3 length is 13 residues. CDR3 nucleotide sequence: TGCAGTGCTAGCTGGCAGGGGGCCTACGAGCAGTACTTC. Translation gives CSASWQGAYEQYF.

The chain recombines TRBV10-3 with TRBJ1-6; weak D call: TRBD1 (6 bases). The CDR3 contains 16 residues. V shed 0 bases and J shed 7 bases, with 13 bases lying between them. CDR1 is ENHRY and CDR2 is SYGVKD in the germline V gene. CDR3 in amino acids: CAISESGTHKNSPLHF. The CDR3 nucleotides are TGTGCCATCAGTGAGTCTGGGACACACAAGAATTCACCCCTCCACTTT.

This clonotype was observed many times. The CDR3 reads CASSGYYEQYF. The CDR3 DNA reads TGTGCCAGCAGTGGATACTACGAGCAGTACTTC. V is TRBV12-3 or TRBV12-4 and J is TRBJ2-7; D ambiguous. This CDR3 comprises 11 residues. V lost 5 bases, J lost 3 bases, and 5 bases lay in between.

This clonotype was seen just once. The gene calls are TRBV28 and TRBJ2-5; a weak D match, TRBD1 (5 bases). Germline CDR1 MDHEN, CDR2 SYDVKM. This CDR3 is 12 amino acids long. V dropped 8 bases and J dropped 2 bases, with 9 bases sitting between them. The CDR3 sequence is CASRQRQETQYF. The DNA of the CDR3 is TGTGCCAGCCGACAGCGACAAGAGACCCAGTACTTC.

The V and J genes are TRBV14 and TRBJ2-1; 13 bases line up with TRBD2. CDR1 SGHDN and CDR2 FVKESK come from the germline V gene. The CDR3 is 14 residues long. V trimming: 7 bases; J trimming: 6 bases; junction bases outside the gene matches: 3. CDR3 coding DNA: TGTGCCAGCACCACTAGCGGGAGGGCCAATGAGCAGTTCTTC. The encoded protein is CASTTSGRANEQFF.

The chain couples TRBV27 to TRBJ2-5, with D uncertain. Germline V lookup: CDR1 MNHEY, CDR2 SMNVEV (reference sequence). Trimming removed 3 bases from V and 4 bases from J, with 15 bases in between. CDR3 length: 15 residues. The CDR3 loop reads CASSFSGGRRETQYF. CDR3 nucleotide sequence: TGTGCCAGCAGTTTTTCAGGCGGTCGTCGAGAGACCCAGTACTTC.

The rearrangement joins TRBV18 to TRBJ1-1; D may be TRBD1 (5 bases). V lost 6 bases to trimming and J lost 1 base, with 18 bases between them. The CDR3 has 16 amino acids. Germline V gene sequence: CDR1 KGHSH, CDR2 LQKENI. The CDR3 region has the DNA TGTGCCAGCTCCATCGCAAAGAGCGGGACGAACACTGAAGCTTTCTTT. The encoded protein is CASSIAKSGTNTEAFF.

The gene calls are TRBV15 and TRBJ1-5, with D unclear. The V end was cut by 0 bases, the J end by 6 bases, with 15 bases between. Germline V lookup: CDR1 LNHNV, CDR2 YYDKDF (reference sequence). The CDR3 loop spans 16 amino acids. The DNA of the CDR3 is TGTGCCACCAGCAGAGATTTGATGGTGACGGGTCAGCCCCAGCATTTT. Its translation is CATSRDLMVTGQPQHF.

This clonotype appeared a few times. For the CDR3, the DNA is TGCAGCGTTGCCAGGAGGGGGCAAGAGACCCAGTACTTC. Its protein product is CSVARRGQETQYF. This chain joins TRBV29-1 and TRBJ2-5; either TRBD1 or TRBD2 may supply D (6 bases each). Germline values: CDR1 SQVTM, CDR2 ANQGSEA. Trimming shortened V by 4 bases and J by 2 bases, and 11 bases separated the two germline ends. The CDR3 is 13 amino acids.

V usage is TRBV24-1 and J usage is TRBJ2-1; TRBD2 aligns across 7 bases. Germline V gene data show CDR1 as KGHDR and CDR2 as SFDVKD. The CDR3 sequence is 15 residues long. Trimming at V came to 0 bases and at J to 8 bases, leaving 6 bases not matched to a gene. CDR3: CATSDLGLGSDEQFF. The CDR3 region has the DNA TGTGCCACCAGTGATTTGGGACTAGGGAGCGATGAGCAGTTCTTC.

The rearrangement links TRBV6-6 to TRBJ2-7; D is possibly TRBD2 (6 bases). Germline values: CDR1 MNHNY, CDR2 SVGAGI (reference sequence). V lost 4 bases and J 1 base, leaving 14 bases between the germline ends. CDR3 length equals 15 residues. CDR3 residues: CASSSVSSDSYEQYF. The CDR3 region has the DNA TGTGCCAGCAGTTCGGTATCTAGCGATTCCTACGAGCAGTACTTC.

CDR3 amino acids: CSAPKDRGFSQPQHF. DNA of the CDR3: TGCAGTGCACCGAAGGACAGGGGGTTTTCTCAGCCCCAGCATTTT. The rearrangement uses TRBV20-1 and TRBJ1-5; 10 nucleotides match TRBD1. The CDR3 has 15 residues. The V and J ends lost 6 bases and 6 bases, in that order; junction bases with no gene match: 11. Germline values: CDR1 DFQATT, CDR2 SNEGSKA (reference sequence).